The text below deals with one T cell receptor beta chain. The entry originates in a study of CD8 T cells in Susac syndrome. CDR1 SGDLS and CDR2 YYNGEE come from the germline V gene. The CDR3 length is 17 residues. The V gene lost 0 bases and the J gene lost 2 bases, with 16 bases spanning the gap. RNA amounts of about 0.5 to 1 ug underwent reverse transcription with random hexamers. TCRdb itself ran the immunoSEQ multiplex PCR reads through MiXCR, one entry per CDR3 protein. The table includes around 80,000 distinct CDR3 sequences, roughly 92% detected once. Material: CD8+ T cells from PBMCs. This chain uses TRBV9 with TRBJ2-3, with no clear D. This clonotype originated in a human donor with Susac syndrome. CDR3 loop: CASSVDPLGRPTDTQYF. CDR3 coding DNA: TGTGCCAGCAGCGTAGACCCCCTGGGTCGACCCACAGATACGCAGTATTTT.